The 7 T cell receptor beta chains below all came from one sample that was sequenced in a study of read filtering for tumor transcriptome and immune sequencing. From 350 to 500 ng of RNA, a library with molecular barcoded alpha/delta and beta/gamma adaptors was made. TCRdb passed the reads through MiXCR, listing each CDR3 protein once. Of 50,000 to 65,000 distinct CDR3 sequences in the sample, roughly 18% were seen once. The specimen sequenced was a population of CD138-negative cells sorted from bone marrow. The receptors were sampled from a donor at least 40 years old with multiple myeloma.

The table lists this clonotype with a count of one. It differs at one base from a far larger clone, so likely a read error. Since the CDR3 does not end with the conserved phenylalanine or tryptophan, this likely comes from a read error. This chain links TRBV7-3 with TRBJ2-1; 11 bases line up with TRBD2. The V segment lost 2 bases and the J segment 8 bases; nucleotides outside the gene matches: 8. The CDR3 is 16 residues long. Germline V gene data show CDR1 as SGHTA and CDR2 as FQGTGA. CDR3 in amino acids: CASSLPGLADTYEQFS. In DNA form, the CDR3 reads TGTGCCAGCAGCTTACCGGGACTAGCGGACACCTATGAGCAGTTCTCC.

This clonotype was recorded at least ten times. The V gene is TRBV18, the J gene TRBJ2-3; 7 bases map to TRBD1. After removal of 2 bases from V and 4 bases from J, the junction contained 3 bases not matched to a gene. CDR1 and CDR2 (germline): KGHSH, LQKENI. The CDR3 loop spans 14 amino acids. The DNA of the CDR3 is TGTGCCAGCTCACCAATTGGGACAGCAGATACGCAGTATTTT. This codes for CASSPIGTADTQYF.

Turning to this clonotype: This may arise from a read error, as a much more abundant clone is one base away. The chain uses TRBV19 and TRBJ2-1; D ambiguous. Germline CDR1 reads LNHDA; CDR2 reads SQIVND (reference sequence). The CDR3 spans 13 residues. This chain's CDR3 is CASSGQPYNEQLF. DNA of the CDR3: TGTGCCAGTAGTGGCCAGCCTTACAATGAGCAGCTCTTC.

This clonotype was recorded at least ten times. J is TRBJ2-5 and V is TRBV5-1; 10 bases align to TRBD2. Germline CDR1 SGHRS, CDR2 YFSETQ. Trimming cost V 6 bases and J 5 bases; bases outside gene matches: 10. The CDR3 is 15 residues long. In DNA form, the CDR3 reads TGCGCCAGCACCCACCTAGCGGGAGTCGATGAGACCCAGTACTTC. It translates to CASTHLAGVDETQYF.

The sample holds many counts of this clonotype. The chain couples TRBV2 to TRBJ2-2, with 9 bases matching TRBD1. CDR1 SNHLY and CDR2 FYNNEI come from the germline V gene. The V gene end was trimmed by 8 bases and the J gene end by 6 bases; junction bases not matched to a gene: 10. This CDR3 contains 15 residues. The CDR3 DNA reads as TGTGCCAGCGAACAGGGGGCGATCCCACCCGGGGAGCTGTTTTTT. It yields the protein CASEQGAIPPGELFF.

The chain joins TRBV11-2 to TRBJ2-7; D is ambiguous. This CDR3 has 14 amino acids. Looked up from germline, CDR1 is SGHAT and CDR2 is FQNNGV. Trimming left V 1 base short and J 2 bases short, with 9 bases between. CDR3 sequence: CASSLAPLAYEQYF. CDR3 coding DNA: TGTGCCAGCAGCTTAGCACCCTTGGCCTACGAGCAGTACTTC.

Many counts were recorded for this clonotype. For the CDR3, the DNA is TGTGCCAGCAGTGAACAGAGACGCTCCTACGAGCAGTACTTC. Its protein product is CASSEQRRSYEQYF. This chain connects TRBV6-1 to TRBJ2-7; D gene uncertain. The germline V gene has CDR1 MNHNS and CDR2 SASEGT. V was shortened by 2 bases and J by 0 bases, with 8 bases between the two germline ends. The CDR3 is 14 residues long.